Shown below are 15 T cell receptor beta chains from a single sample sequenced in a study of cytomegalovirus exposure and HLA in healthy donors. A multiplex PCR was run with 60 Vbeta primers and 13 Jbeta primers. TCRdb keeps only in-frame clones here, not all; method: immunoSEQ multiplex PCR. The repertoire table contains 100,000 to 150,000 clones. Sequencing was performed on PBMCs. Receptors were obtained from a man aged 25 to 40 in good health and CMV-seronegative.

The chain employs TRBV7-8 and TRBJ2-3, with 9 bases that match TRBD2. V dropped 1 base and J dropped 3; count of bases not matched to a gene: 5. This CDR3 region has 16 residues. Germline V gene lookup returns CDR1 SGHVS and CDR2 FQNEAQ. CDR3 sequence: CASSLVGLAATDTQYF. The CDR3 DNA follows: TGTGCCAGCAGCTTAGTGGGACTAGCAGCTACAGATACGCAGTATTTT.

The chain has TRBV7-2 and TRBJ2-3; 8 bases match TRBD2. V lost 7 bases and J lost 0; bases outside the gene matches: 9. This CDR3 is built from 16 residues. Germline-derived CDR1 and CDR2 are SGHTA and FQGNSA. CDR3 bases: TGTGCCAGCACCGTGGGGGCTAGCGGGAGCACAGATACGCAGTATTTT. Protein sequence: CASTVGASGSTDTQYF.

V and J are TRBV2 and TRBJ2-7; weak D call: TRBD2 (6 bases). CDR3 length: 13 residues. Germline V gene lookup returns CDR1 SNHLY and CDR2 FYNNEI. Trimming removed 7 bases from V and 2 bases from J, with 12 bases in between. The DNA of the CDR3 is TGTGCCAGCAAGGCGGGGAATACCTACGAGCAGTACTTC. Residues: CASKAGNTYEQYF. Full variable domain (outside the CDR3, taken from reference TRBV2 and TRBJ2-7): EPEVTQTPSHQVTQMGQEVILRCVPISNHLYFYWYRQILGQKVEFLVSFYNNEISEKSEIFDDQFSVERPDGSNFTLKIRSTKLEDSAMYFCASKAGNTYEQYFGPGTRLTVT.

The genes are TRBV2 and TRBJ2-2; 9 nucleotides align to TRBD1. Germline V lookup: CDR1 SNHLY, CDR2 FYNNEI. Losses at the gene ends were 7 bases for V and 3 bases for J; bases not matched to a gene: 6. The CDR3 is 15 amino acids. The CDR3 is CASTRDREDTGELFF. The CDR3, as DNA: TGTGCCAGCACGCGGGACAGGGAGGACACCGGGGAGCTGTTTTTT. Variable domain in full (rest from reference TRBV2 and TRBJ2-2): EPEVTQTPSHQVTQMGQEVILRCVPISNHLYFYWYRQILGQKVEFLVSFYNNEISEKSEIFDDQFSVERPDGSNFTLKIRSTKLEDSAMYFCASTRDREDTGELFFGEGSRLTVL.

As regards this clone: The junction and the germline gene differ at one end; a read error may be behind it. The chain links TRBV2 to TRBJ2-3; D possibly corresponds to TRBD2 (5 bases). Germline-derived CDR1 and CDR2 are SNHLY and FYNNEI. This CDR3 has 14 residues. The CDR3 DNA reads as TGTGCCAGCAGTGAACTTTCTAGCAGAGATACGCAGTATTTT. Translating gives CASSELSSRDTQYF.

The chain joins TRBV7-2 to TRBJ1-2; a weak D match, TRBD1 (6 bases). The CDR3 is 13 amino acids. Germline V gene lookup returns CDR1 SGHTA and CDR2 FQGNSA. V was trimmed by 4 bases and J by 4 bases, leaving 10 bases between them. CDR3: CASSSGVGYGYTF. In DNA form, the CDR3 reads TGTGCCAGCAGCTCAGGGGTGGGCTATGGCTACACCTTC.

The chain recombines TRBV5-1 with TRBJ2-1, with 13 nucleotides matching TRBD2. CDR3 length: 19 amino acids. Germline V gives CDR1 SGHRS, CDR2 YFSETQ. After removal of 0 bases from V and 0 bases from J, the junction contained 6 bases not matched to a gene. The CDR3 protein is CASSLVTSGRSSSYNEQFF. CDR3 sequence (DNA): TGCGCCAGCAGCTTGGTGACTAGCGGGAGGTCGAGCTCCTACAATGAGCAGTTCTTC.

The chain joins TRBV2 to TRBJ1-2; TRBD1 is a possible D gene (5 bases). V gave up 4 bases and J gave up 4 bases, with 10 bases separating them. The CDR3 is made up of 13 amino acids. Germline V gene data show CDR1 as SNHLY and CDR2 as FYNNEI. The CDR3 sequence: CASSVDTGYGYTF. CDR3 bases: TGTGCCAGCAGTGTTGACACAGGCTATGGCTACACCTTC.

The chain has TRBV11-2 and TRBJ1-1; D call uncertain. The CDR3 is made up of 14 amino acids. V shed 4 bases and J shed 1 base, with 10 bases lying between them. The V gene's germline CDR1 is SGHAT and CDR2 FQNNGV. The CDR3 is CASSSLRGNTEAFF. The CDR3 region has the DNA TGTGCCAGCAGCTCGTTACGGGGGAACACTGAAGCTTTCTTT.

The J gene is TRBJ2-3, the V gene TRBV21-1; no check of the table's D call, TRBD2, against the DNA was made. TRBV21-1 is annotated as a pseudogene. CDR3 size: 18 residues. This CDR3 reads CASSKVGRRRGPTDTQYF. DNA for the CDR3: TGTGCCAGCAGCAAAGTGGGTCGGCGGCGGGGGCCCACAGATACGCAGTATTTT.

The V call is TRBV30, the J call TRBJ2-5; 7 bases agree with TRBD1. Germline V gene sequence: CDR1 GTSNPN, CDR2 SVGIG (reference sequence). This CDR3 comprises 14 residues. Trimming took 1 base from V and 11 from J; bases not matched to a gene: 13. CDR3: CAWSEVGGAATQYF. The CDR3 DNA sequence: TGTGCCTGGAGTGAAGTAGGGGGCGCAGCTACGCAGTACTTC.

CDR3 loop: CASSLTSGGYGYTF. The CDR3 nucleotides are TGTGCCAGCAGCCTTACCTCAGGGGGCTATGGCTACACCTTC. The chain is built from TRBV14 and TRBJ1-2; the match to TRBD1 covers 7 bases. V lost 4 bases and J lost 4; bases outside the gene matches: 6. This CDR3 is 14 amino acids long. Germline values: CDR1 SGHDN, CDR2 FVKESK.

This chain connects TRBV27 to TRBJ2-7; a possible D gene is TRBD2 (5 bases). In germline, CDR1 is MNHEY, CDR2 SMNVEV (reference sequence). The CDR3 length is 13 residues. The ends were cut back, 8 bases at V and 2 bases at J, with 13 bases in the middle. The chain's CDR3 is CASAPDGTYEQYF. CDR3 in DNA: TGTGCCAGCGCTCCGGACGGGACCTACGAGCAGTACTTC.

The rearrangement links TRBV28 to TRBJ1-4; 7 positions agree with TRBD1. The germline gives CDR1 MDHEN, CDR2 SYDVKM. V lost 8 bases to trimming and J lost 0 bases; unmatched junction nucleotides: 3. This CDR3 spans 14 amino acids. DNA of the CDR3: TGTGCCAGCTACAGGGGCTCAACTAATGAAAAACTGTTTTTT. Its translation is CASYRGSTNEKLFF.

V and J are TRBV7-9 and TRBJ2-7, with a tentative D call TRBD1 (5 bases). The V end lost 2 bases, the J end lost 5 bases, and 7 bases lay between the germline ends. Germline V gene data show CDR1 as SEHNR and CDR2 as FQNEAQ (reference sequence). The CDR3 extends over 12 amino acids. CDR3 DNA: TGTGCCAGCAGCTTACAGGGTAACGAGCAGTACTTC. Protein product: CASSLQGNEQYF.